Listed below are T cell receptor beta chains from one sample, sequenced in a study of beta chain features in type 1 diabetes. Repertoires were generated with immunoSEQ multiplex PCR, while TCRdb's copy carries only in-frame clones and drops some. The sample holds hundreds of thousands of clones; around 28% are singletons and the top ten take 0.05% to 0.065%. The sequencing sample was made of naive CD4+ T cells from blood. All receptors come from a man younger than 35 in good health. Each CDR3 is given with its conserved first and last residue. The order of the fields is D gene, V gene, clone size, J gene, CDR3 length, CDR3 DNA, CDR3 protein. The D gene is left open where the match is weak. Clone size is not always given. Where it is, it says once, few, many or a class for expanded clones.

D gene: TRBD1
V gene: TRBV7-8
clone size: few
J gene: TRBJ2-7
CDR3 length: 13
CDR3 DNA: TGTGCCAGCAGCTTTGGACAGGGTTACGAGCAGTACTTC
CDR3 protein: CASSFGQGYEQYF

D gene: TRBD2
V gene: TRBV9
clone size: .
J gene: TRBJ2-4
CDR3 length: 16
CDR3 DNA: TGTGCCAGCAGCACTAGCGGGAGCAGCACCAAAAACATTCAGTACTTC
CDR3 protein: CASSTSGSSTKNIQYF

D gene: .
V gene: TRBV18
clone size: few
J gene: TRBJ2-7
CDR3 length: 12
CDR3 DNA: TGTGCCAGCTCACCGCGAGGGTACGAGCAGTACTTC
CDR3 protein: CASSPRGYEQYF

D gene: .
V gene: TRBV30
clone size: .
J gene: TRBJ1-5
CDR3 length: 13
CDR3 DNA: TGTGCCTGGAGTGTTGAGGGGATTCAGCCCCAGCATTTT
CDR3 protein: CAWSVEGIQPQHF

D gene: .
V gene: TRBV6-1
clone size: .
J gene: TRBJ2-5
CDR3 length: 14
CDR3 DNA: TGTGCCAGCAGTGAAAGGGGGGCGGGAGAGACCCAGTACTTC
CDR3 protein: CASSERGAGETQYF

D gene: .
V gene: TRBV9
clone size: few
J gene: TRBJ2-7
CDR3 length: 14
CDR3 DNA: TGTGCCAGCAGCGCAGACAGCAGCTCCTACGAGCAGTACTTC
CDR3 protein: CASSADSSSYEQYF

D gene: .
V gene: TRBV7-9
clone size: .
J gene: TRBJ2-7
CDR3 length: 14
CDR3 DNA: TGTGCCAGCAGCTTCGTATTGTCCTCCTACGAGCAGTACTTC
CDR3 protein: CASSFVLSSYEQYF

D gene: TRBD2
V gene: TRBV7-7
clone size: .
J gene: TRBJ2-3
CDR3 length: 15
CDR3 DNA: TGTGCTAGCAGCAGTAGCGGGGCAAGCACAGATACGCAGTATTTT
CDR3 protein: CASSSSGASTDTQYF

D gene: .
V gene: TRBV7-9
clone size: few
J gene: TRBJ2-3
CDR3 length: 14
CDR3 DNA: TGTGCCAGCAGATCACAGCGGCTTCTGGATACGCAGTATTTT
CDR3 protein: CASRSQRLLDTQYF

D gene: .
V gene: TRBV25-1
clone size: once
J gene: TRBJ2-6
CDR3 length: 13
CDR3 DNA: TGTGCCAGCAGTCCGACCGGGGCCAACGTCCTGACTTTC
CDR3 protein: CASSPTGANVLTF

D gene: .
V gene: TRBV21-1
clone size: many
J gene: TRBJ1-2
CDR3 length: 10
CDR3 DNA: TGTGCCCCCCTGGCAAATGGCTACACCTTC
CDR3 protein: CAPLANGYTF

D gene: TRBD2
V gene: TRBV4-3
clone size: .
J gene: TRBJ2-5
CDR3 length: 14
CDR3 DNA: TGCGCCAGCAGCCGCACTAGCGCCCAAGAGACCCAGTACTTC
CDR3 protein: CASSRTSAQETQYF

D gene: .
V gene: TRBV7-9
clone size: .
J gene: TRBJ1-2
CDR3 length: 11
CDR3 DNA: TGTGCCAGCAGCTTTACAGCCGGCTACACCTTC
CDR3 protein: CASSFTAGYTF

D gene: .
V gene: TRBV20-1
clone size: .
J gene: TRBJ2-7
CDR3 length: 11
CDR3 DNA: TGCAGTGCTAGGGGGAACTACGAGCAGTACTTC
CDR3 protein: CSARGNYEQYF

D gene: TRBD1
V gene: TRBV30
clone size: .
J gene: TRBJ1-4
CDR3 length: 14
CDR3 DNA: TGTGCCTGGAGTGAGGGACAGGGGGACGAAAAACTGTTTTTT
CDR3 protein: CAWSEGQGDEKLFF

D gene: .
V gene: TRBV9
clone size: .
J gene: TRBJ2-3
CDR3 length: 15
CDR3 DNA: TGTGCCAGCAGCGTAGAGGGTCCCCCCAAAGATACGCAGTATTTT
CDR3 protein: CASSVEGPPKDTQYF

D gene: .
V gene: TRBV7-2
clone size: .
J gene: TRBJ1-2
CDR3 length: 14
CDR3 DNA: TGTGCCAGCAGCTTAGCGAAAGGGAACTATGGCTACACCTTC
CDR3 protein: CASSLAKGNYGYTF

D gene: TRBD2
V gene: TRBV7-2
clone size: .
J gene: TRBJ2-2
CDR3 length: 18
CDR3 DNA: TGTGCCAGCAGCTTAGCACCGACTAGCGGGAAGGGCACCGGGGAGCTGTTTTTT
CDR3 protein: CASSLAPTSGKGTGELFF

D gene: .
V gene: TRBV29-1
clone size: few
J gene: TRBJ2-3
CDR3 length: 16
CDR3 DNA: TGCAGCGCCCACCATAAACAGGGACTCTACACAGATACGCAGTATTTT
CDR3 protein: CSAHHKQGLYTDTQYF

D gene: .
V gene: TRBV30
clone size: .
J gene: TRBJ1-1
CDR3 length: 14
CDR3 DNA: TGTGCCTGGAGGCTTTTGGGTGGGGGCACTGAAGCTTTCTTT
CDR3 protein: CAWRLLGGGTEAFF

D gene: TRBD1
V gene: TRBV25-1
clone size: few
J gene: TRBJ2-1
CDR3 length: 15
CDR3 DNA: TGTGCCAGCAGCGATGGACAGGGGGCATTCAATGAGCAGTTCTTC
CDR3 protein: CASSDGQGAFNEQFF

D gene: .
V gene: TRBV7-2
clone size: .
J gene: TRBJ2-5
CDR3 length: 13
CDR3 DNA: TGTGCCAGCAGTCGGCTGGGGACGGAGACCCAGTACTTC
CDR3 protein: CASSRLGTETQYF

D gene: .
V gene: TRBV7-9
clone size: .
J gene: TRBJ2-3
CDR3 length: 15
CDR3 DNA: TGTGCCAGCAGCTCCCCCGGGATAACGACAGATACGCAGTATTTT
CDR3 protein: CASSSPGITTDTQYF

D gene: .
V gene: TRBV30
clone size: few
J gene: TRBJ2-7
CDR3 length: 13
CDR3 DNA: TGTGCCTGGAGTGGGGTAGCAGACTACGAGCAGTACTTC
CDR3 protein: CAWSGVADYEQYF

D gene: .
V gene: TRBV29-1
clone size: .
J gene: TRBJ2-2
CDR3 length: 11
CDR3 DNA: TGCAGCGGTGGGGGCACCGGGGAGCTGTTTTTT
CDR3 protein: CSGGGTGELFF

D gene: .
V gene: TRBV7-2
clone size: .
J gene: TRBJ2-7
CDR3 length: 14
CDR3 DNA: TGTGCCAGCAGTAAAGTTGGGGAATCCTACGAGCAGTACTTC
CDR3 protein: CASSKVGESYEQYF

D gene: TRBD2
V gene: TRBV5-4
clone size: .
J gene: TRBJ2-3
CDR3 length: 15
CDR3 DNA: TGTGCCAGCAGCAGTAGCGGGAGAAGCACAGATACGCAGTATTTT
CDR3 protein: CASSSSGRSTDTQYF

D gene: TRBD2
V gene: TRBV5-1
clone size: .
J gene: TRBJ2-5
CDR3 length: 14
CDR3 DNA: TGCGCCAGCAGCCTCGGGAGGGCAAGGGAGACCCAGTACTTC
CDR3 protein: CASSLGRARETQYF

D gene: .
V gene: TRBV5-1
clone size: .
J gene: TRBJ2-7
CDR3 length: 14
CDR3 DNA: TGCGCCAGCAGCTTTGACAGTCCCTCCTACGAGCAGTACTTC
CDR3 protein: CASSFDSPSYEQYF

D gene: TRBD1
V gene: TRBV7-2
clone size: .
J gene: TRBJ2-7
CDR3 length: 12
CDR3 DNA: TGTGCCAGCAGCTTAGGGGACAGGCGGGAGTACTTC
CDR3 protein: CASSLGDRREYF

D gene: TRBD1
V gene: TRBV28
clone size: .
J gene: TRBJ1-2
CDR3 length: 15
CDR3 DNA: TGTGCCAGCAGTTCGCCGGGACAGGGGGCTGATGGCTACACCTTC
CDR3 protein: CASSSPGQGADGYTF

D gene: TRBD2
V gene: TRBV9
clone size: .
J gene: TRBJ2-1
CDR3 length: 16
CDR3 DNA: TGTGCCAGCAGCTCTCGGGCGGGACTAGAGTATAATGAGCAGTTCTTC
CDR3 protein: CASSSRAGLEYNEQFF

D gene: TRBD2
V gene: TRBV7-2
clone size: few
J gene: TRBJ2-5
CDR3 length: 14
CDR3 DNA: TGTGCCAGCAGCCTCCGTAGCGGGCAAGAGACCCAGTACTTC
CDR3 protein: CASSLRSGQETQYF

D gene: TRBD1
V gene: TRBV30
clone size: .
J gene: TRBJ2-7
CDR3 length: 13
CDR3 DNA: TGTGCCTGCCGTGGACAGGCCCCAAGCGAGCAGTACTTC
CDR3 protein: CACRGQAPSEQYF

D gene: TRBD2
V gene: TRBV5-1
clone size: few
J gene: TRBJ2-1
CDR3 length: 14
CDR3 DNA: TGCGCCAGCAGGTTAGCGGGAGGCTACAATGAGCAGTTCTTC
CDR3 protein: CASRLAGGYNEQFF

D gene: .
V gene: TRBV19
clone size: .
J gene: TRBJ2-5
CDR3 length: 13
CDR3 DNA: TGTGCCAGTAGTATAGACAGCCAAGAGACCCAGTACTTC
CDR3 protein: CASSIDSQETQYF

D gene: .
V gene: TRBV9
clone size: few
J gene: TRBJ1-1
CDR3 length: 13
CDR3 DNA: TGTGCCAGCAGCGTCCTCTGGGACTCTGAAGCTTTCTTT
CDR3 protein: CASSVLWDSEAFF